The entry below describes one T cell receptor (beta chain). Antigen specificity is unknown. Repertoires were generated with immunoSEQ multiplex PCR, while TCRdb's copy carries only in-frame clones and drops some. The sample holds 2.3 million or so clones, approximately 93% seen once. This specimen comes from a study of shared clonotypes between healthy human individuals. Germline V gives CDR1 SEHNR, CDR2 FQNEAQ (reference sequence). The ends were cut back, 2 bases at V and 5 bases at J, with 13 bases in the middle. CDR3 length: 15 residues. Study-level points and caveats: Estimated richness was generally greater in naive than memory subsets. What rarefaction showed was incomplete sorted-subset sequencing despite large depth.

This TCR came from a man aged 18 to 29 in good health. Some clones in this sample may be carry-over from other donors' samples. Source material: naive CD4+ T cells from PBMCs. The subset: CD45RA+ positively selected. The chain links TRBV7-9 to TRBJ1-3, with D perhaps TRBD1 (5 bases). Here the CDR3 reads CASSLLGALRNTIYF. The CDR3 coding sequence is TGTGCCAGCAGCTTACTCGGGGCTTTGCGAAACACCATATATTTT.